The 13 T cell receptor beta chains in this list originate from one sample, sequenced in a study of T cell repertoires in cytomegalovirus infection. TCRdb used MiXCR to reprocess the reads, holding one entry per CDR3 protein. The repertoire has around 570,000 distinct CDR3 sequences, around two fifths of them found once; the top ten carry roughly 50%. Their recognized antigens are unknown. The sample here was cultured PBMCs, taken from culture after CMV antigen stimulation. These receptors all stem from a human donor in good health (CMV status not recorded). Some clones in this sample may be carry-over from other donors' samples.

This clonotype showed up many times. The chain employs TRBV20-1 and TRBJ1-2; D gene ambiguous. The CDR3 is 13 amino acids. V shed 5 bases and J shed 7 bases, with 17 bases lying between them. Germline CDR1 and CDR2: DFQATT and SNEGSKA (reference sequence). The CDR3 spells CSASTSVPSGYTF. DNA of the CDR3: TGCAGTGCTTCGACATCGGTTCCGTCTGGCTACACCTTC.

The rearrangement uses TRBV9 and TRBJ2-5, with 9 bases that match TRBD2. The CDR3 sequence is 17 residues long. Germline lookup yields CDR1 SGDLS and CDR2 YYNGEE. The trim removed 0 bases at V and 1 base at J, leaving 7 bases unmatched. The CDR3 is CASSVAASGTRQETQYF. As DNA, the CDR3 is TGTGCCAGCAGCGTAGCTGCTAGCGGGACACGCCAAGAGACCCAGTACTTC.

This clonotype has only a few counts. V and J are TRBV6-5 and TRBJ1-5; no definite D call. Trimming stripped 5 bases from V and 2 bases from J, with 10 bases between. Germline values: CDR1 MNHEY, CDR2 SVGAGI. The CDR3 has 14 amino acids. The CDR3 bases are TGTGCCAGCAGTCTTTCTTGGGGCAATCAGCCCCAGCATTTT. As protein: CASSLSWGNQPQHF.

CDR3 nucleotides: TGTGCCAGCAGCCCGACCGGGACTAGCGGGAGGCGCTCCTACGAGCAGTACTTC. Amino acids: CASSPTGTSGRRSYEQYF. The chain couples TRBV7-2 to TRBJ2-7, with TRBD2 matching 15 bases. V lost 5 bases and J lost 0; bases outside the gene matches: 8. The V gene's germline CDR1 is SGHTA and CDR2 FQGNSA. The CDR3 is made up of 18 amino acids.

This clonotype was recorded a few times. The rearrangement links TRBV20-1 to TRBJ2-5; D is unclear. V gave up 3 bases and J gave up 10 bases, with 21 bases separating them. The length of the CDR3 is 14 residues. CDR1 is DFQATT, CDR2 SNEGSKA, per germline (reference sequence). In DNA, the CDR3 is TGCAGTGCTAGCCCCGGACCAGGCCCGTCAGACCAGTACTTC. This translates into CSASPGPGPSDQYF.

In this sample, this clonotype turned up a few times. V gene TRBV6-1 combines with J gene TRBJ2-2; perhaps TRBD1 as D (5 bases). Between the trimmed V and J ends, which lost 10 bases and 3 bases, there was a span of 18 bases. The CDR3 length is 15 residues. Germline CDR1 is MNHNS and CDR2 is SASEGT. CDR3 sequence (DNA): TGTGCCACCCAGTCAGGGAATAGGGACACCGGGGAGCTGTTTTTT. Its translation is CATQSGNRDTGELFF.

The V call is TRBV7-2, the J call TRBJ2-3, with TRBD2 matching over 14 bases. Germline values: CDR1 SGHTA, CDR2 FQGNSA. The CDR3 extends over 16 amino acids. V shed 5 bases and J 8 bases; nucleotides not matched to a gene: 9. CDR3 sequence (DNA): TGTGCCAGCAGCCCCCCGGGACTAGCGGGAGAGGGTACGCAGTATTTT. This sequence encodes CASSPPGLAGEGTQYF. The full variable domain, with the rest looked up from reference TRBV7-2 and TRBJ2-3, is GAGVSQSPSNKVTEKGKDVELRCDPISGHTALYWYRQSLGQGLEFLIYFQGNSAPDKSGLPSDRFSAERTGGSVSTLTIQRTQQEDSAVYLCASSPPGLAGEGTQYFGPGTRLTVL.

The chain combines TRBV18 with TRBJ2-7; D not resolved. This CDR3 is 14 amino acids long. Germline values: CDR1 KGHSH, CDR2 LQKENI. Trimming shortened V by 3 bases and J by 3 bases, and 12 bases separated the two germline ends. The chain's CDR3 is CASSPYTENYEQYF. The CDR3, as DNA: TGTGCCAGCTCACCTTACACGGAGAACTACGAGCAGTACTTC.

This clonotype turned up a few times. The genes are TRBV7-2 and TRBJ2-1, with a possible D match to TRBD2 (6 bases). The germline V and J ends were trimmed by 3 bases and 0 bases, with 9 bases remaining between them. The germline V gene has CDR1 SGHTA and CDR2 FQGNSA. CDR3 size: 15 residues. CDR3: CASSFGSNSYNEQFF. CDR3 nucleotides: TGTGCCAGCAGCTTCGGGAGTAACTCCTACAATGAGCAGTTCTTC.

The rearrangement joins TRBV20-1 to TRBJ1-5, with TRBD1 matching over 7 bases. CDR3 length: 16 residues. Losses at the gene ends were 3 bases for V and 0 bases for J; bases not matched to a gene: 8. Germline CDR1 reads DFQATT; CDR2 reads SNEGSKA (reference sequence). The CDR3 reads CSARDRSVLSNQPQHF. For the CDR3, the DNA is TGCAGTGCTAGGGACAGGTCGGTTCTTAGCAATCAGCCCCAGCATTTT.

DNA for the CDR3: TGTGCCAGCAGTAGTGGTGCAGGGGATAATGAAAAACTGTTTTTT. Protein product: CASSSGAGDNEKLFF. The V call is TRBV7-9, the J call TRBJ1-4; tentatively, D is TRBD1 (6 bases). Germline V CDR1 and CDR2: SEHNR, FQNEAQ (reference sequence). The CDR3 covers 15 residues. V lost 6 bases and J lost 4, with 15 bases in between.

There are a few counts of this clonotype. The chain employs TRBV7-9 and TRBJ1-1; D ambiguous. Germline values: CDR1 SEHNR, CDR2 FQNEAQ (reference sequence). This CDR3 is built from 14 residues. V dropped 6 bases and J dropped 1 base, with 12 bases sitting between them. The CDR3 sequence: CASRTPGKNTEAFF. CDR3 DNA sequence: TGTGCCAGCAGAACGCCAGGAAAGAACACTGAAGCTTTCTTT.

This clonotype was counted between two and nine times. V and J are TRBV7-6 and TRBJ2-3; D remains ambiguous. The germline CDR1 and CDR2 sequences are SGHVS and FNYEAQ. The CDR3 extends over 13 amino acids. V lost 5 bases and J 5 bases, leaving 11 bases between the germline ends. CDR3 sequence reads: CASSMNRGDTQYF. CDR3 sequence (DNA): TGTGCCAGCAGCATGAACCGAGGAGATACGCAGTATTTT.